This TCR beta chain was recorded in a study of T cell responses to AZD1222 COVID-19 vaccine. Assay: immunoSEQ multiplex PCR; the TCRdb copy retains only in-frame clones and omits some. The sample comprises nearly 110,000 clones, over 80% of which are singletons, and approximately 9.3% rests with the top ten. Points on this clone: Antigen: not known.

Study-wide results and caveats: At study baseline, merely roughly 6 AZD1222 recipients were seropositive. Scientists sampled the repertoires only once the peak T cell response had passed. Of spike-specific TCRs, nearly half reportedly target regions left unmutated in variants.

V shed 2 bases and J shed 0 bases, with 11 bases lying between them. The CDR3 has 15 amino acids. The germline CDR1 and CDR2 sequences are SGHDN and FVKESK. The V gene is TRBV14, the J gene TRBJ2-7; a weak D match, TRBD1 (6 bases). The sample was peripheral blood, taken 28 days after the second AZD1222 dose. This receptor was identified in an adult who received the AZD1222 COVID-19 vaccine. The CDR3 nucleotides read TGTGCCAGCAGCCAATTGATAGGGGGCTCCTACGAGCAGTACTTC. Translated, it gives CASSQLIGGSYEQYF.